The clone carrying this T cell receptor beta chain turned up a few times. The source of the sample is a study of response to subunit inactivated influenza vaccine. V was cut by 6 bases and J by 5 bases, with 19 bases left in between. Germline V gene data show CDR1 as MNHNS and CDR2 as SASEGT. This CDR3 is 15 amino acids long. TCRdb called the RT-PCR reads again in MiXCR, with one record for every CDR3 protein. The sample yields 500,000 to 550,000 distinct CDR3 sequences, under 25% seen once. This sample was also put to use in a study of T cells expressing NK-cell markers. Per that paper: UMIs accompanied the 5'RACE template switching by which TCR beta cDNA was made. Sorted CD3+CD56-NKG2C+, CD3+CD56+NKG2C- and CD3+CD56+NKG2C+ T cells were the source of the TCR beta repertoires. Seven sequenced donors out of eight were HCMV-seropositive, one seronegative. As a fraction of CD8+ T cells, dominant NKG2C+ clonotypes reached roughly 1.0-7.5% in over 5 donors. Expanded clones of NKG2C+ T cells had an unclear HCMV specificity.

This chain connects TRBV6-1 to TRBJ2-5, with D perhaps matching TRBD2 (6 bases). The source is a man in his fifties or sixties who received an inactivated influenza vaccine. Sequenced here: CD4+ T cells sorted from PBMCs, sampled approximately 12 days after vaccination. CDR3 in DNA: TGTGCCAGCAGGTCCCTTGGTGCAGGGAGGGAGACCCAGTACTTC. Encoded protein: CASRSLGAGRETQYF.